The T cell receptor beta chain under discussion was sequenced for a study of blood T cell repertoires in COVID-19 (dated by TCRdb to the early 2020s). About the study as a whole: Samples from collaborators originated in the United States, Italy and Spain and spanned both the acute and convalescent phases of COVID-19. The prospective study material was composed of cDNA or gDNA derived from T cells, B-cell-depleted T cells, or PBMCs. Deeply sampled blood TCRbeta repertoires from subjects exposed to, actively infected with, or recovered from COVID-19 were included in the dataset. The repertoires were made available in a free public database intended to serve as a resource for research on the immune response to SARS-CoV-2. Samples were obtained from the ongoing ImmuneRACE study (first 160 participants) and from about 1,300 subjects provided by 6 global collaborators. Nearly every sample came with metadata listing a de-identified subject ID, COVID-19 status, age in years and sex. Where HLA class I and class II types were available, the types were taken from metadata supplied by the sample provider, not from assay-based typing. Here is what the overall study found, with its caveats: The amount of clinical and demographic metadata varied by source and participant and was provided uncurated.

Whole blood was collected in K2EDTA tubes by collaborating institutions according to the institutions' own protocols. For TCRbeta analysis, collaborator samples were shipped as frozen whole blood, as isolated PBMCs, or as DNA extracted from either sample type. Points on this clone: It lacks a known antigen. No much larger clonotype is one base removed from it; base qualities were not supplied.

TCRbeta CDR3 regions were amplified from genomic DNA by means of the immunoSEQ Assay, a bias-controlled multiplex PCR. As for the authors' bioinformatics: The number of nucleated cells in each sample was estimated from the amplification of reference gene primers within the assay. To quantify the absolute abundance of each unique TCRbeta CDR3 rearrangement, sequence reads were collapsed and filtered. Productive Simpson clonality was computed per sample as the square root of Simpson's diversity index over productive rearrangements. The table comes from immuneACCESS by way of TCRdb, which keeps in-frame sequences with V and J called. Part of the clones is missing from these tables; in studies checked, under half for an unresolved V gene and the rest for unknown reasons. V and J calls and clone size are copied from that table; D and trimming were computed from the DNA. In all, the sample holds fewer than 150,000 clones, and about 88% of those were seen once. The biggest ten clones account for about 10% of the sample.

The CDR3 sequence holds 14 residues, the cysteine and phenylalanine included. Left in the record is the CDR3 DNA by itself, 42 bases read in frame from the first base. From the germline V gene, CDR1 is MDHEN and CDR2 is SYDVKM. V has 6 bases trimmed and J has 2 bases trimmed; junction bases matching no gene number 3. The sequence was obtained from a man over 45 with active or convalescent COVID-19. The receptor chain draws on TRBV28 and TRBJ1-5; 8 of the junction bases match TRBD1. Source material: peripheral blood. The DNA sequence is given as TGTGCCAGCAGGCAGACAGGGGGCAATCAGCCCCAGCATTTT. It encodes CASRQTGGNQPQHF.